These 29 T cell receptor beta chains were sequenced from one sample in a study of PD-L1 blockade in urothelial cancer. Generated by immunoSEQ multiplex PCR, the TCRdb table keeps only in-frame clones and is missing some. The sample shows 86,000 or so clones, over 65% of them seen only once. Time point indicated: pretreatment peripheral blood. This specimen consisted of PBMCs, obtained around atezolizumab (anti-PD-L1) treatment. Source of these receptors: a man in his 60s with urothelial cancer.

The CDR3 spells CASNLAGGADTQYF. In DNA, the CDR3 is TGTGCCAGCAACCTAGCGGGAGGAGCAGATACGCAGTATTTT. The J gene is TRBJ2-3, the V gene TRBV19; 11 nucleotides match TRBD2. CDR3 length: 14 amino acids. Germline V gene sequence: CDR1 LNHDA, CDR2 SQIVND (reference sequence). The ends lost 9 bases at V and 4 bases at J; junction bases unmatched: 6.

Concerning this clone: Distinct nucleotide sequences in the sample also encode this CDR3. This chain uses TRBV30 with TRBJ2-7, with D possibly being TRBD1 (6 bases). The V end was cut by 3 bases, the J end by 1 base, with 10 bases between. The germline gives CDR1 GTSNPN, CDR2 SVGIG (reference sequence). This CDR3 comprises 13 residues. This chain's CDR3 is CAWRSGVSYEQYF. The CDR3 DNA is TGTGCCTGGAGATCAGGGGTTTCCTACGAGCAGTACTTC.

This clone is a singleton in its sample. V usage is TRBV5-6 and J usage is TRBJ2-7; 7 bases map to TRBD2. Germline lookup yields CDR1 SGHDT and CDR2 YYEEEE. The CDR3 extends over 14 amino acids. V was pared by 7 bases and J by 3 bases, with 10 bases of the junction left unmatched. CDR3 region: CASQPRQRGYEQYF. For the CDR3, the DNA is TGTGCCAGCCAACCGAGACAGCGGGGCTACGAGCAGTACTTC.

This clone was counted a single time. The V call is TRBV5-4, the J call TRBJ1-2, with a possible D match to TRBD1 (6 bases). V gave up 4 bases and J gave up 7 bases, with 11 bases separating them. Germline CDR1 SGHNT, CDR2 YYREEE (reference sequence). The CDR3 covers 12 residues. CDR3 sequence: CASSRDTGGYTF. The DNA of the CDR3 is TGTGCCAGCAGCAGGGACACCGGTGGCTACACCTTC.

This clone occurred once. The rearrangement joins TRBV5-1 to TRBJ2-7; 10 bases agree with TRBD2. Per the germline V gene, CDR1 is SGHRS and CDR2 is YFSETQ. V shed 5 bases, J shed 4 bases, and the junction held 12 bases outside the gene matches. There are 16 residues in the CDR3. CDR3 protein: CASSPVQSSGSYEQYF. The CDR3 DNA reads as TGCGCCAGCAGTCCTGTCCAGTCTAGCGGGAGTTACGAGCAGTACTTC.

Only a few counts were recorded for this clone. V gene TRBV30 combines with J gene TRBJ2-1; 16 bases are a match to TRBD2. Germline V lookup: CDR1 GTSNPN, CDR2 SVGIG (reference sequence). V lost 1 base, J lost 0 bases, and 6 bases stayed unmatched. CDR3 size: 19 residues. The CDR3 DNA reads as TGTGCCTGGAGTGACGGGACTAGCGGGGGGGTCGGCTCCTACAATGAGCAGTTCTTC. Protein: CAWSDGTSGGVGSYNEQFF.

This sequence joins TRBV28 and TRBJ2-7; the D gene is possibly TRBD1 (5 bases). Trimming removed 3 bases at V and 3 bases at J, with 27 bases between. CDR3 size: 19 residues. Looked up from germline, CDR1 is MDHEN and CDR2 is SYDVKM. CDR3 amino acids: CASSFPRIKGLLSDYEQYF. DNA of the CDR3: TGTGCCAGCAGTTTTCCCCGGATCAAGGGGTTGCTTTCGGACTACGAGCAGTACTTC.

This chain connects TRBV4-2 to TRBJ2-7, with 9 bases fitting TRBD1. V was pared by 3 bases and J by 3 bases, with 6 bases of the junction left unmatched. The germline CDR1 and CDR2 sequences are LGHNA and YNFKEQ. The CDR3 is 15 amino acids. Here the CDR3 reads CASSQPGQGFYEQYF. In DNA form, the CDR3 reads TGTGCCAGCAGCCAGCCGGGACAGGGATTCTACGAGCAGTACTTC.

In this sample, this clone turned up once. V gene TRBV28 combines with J gene TRBJ2-1, with 8 bases that match TRBD1. Looked up from germline, CDR1 is MDHEN and CDR2 is SYDVKM. Unmatched junction bases numbered 15, after V lost 4 bases and J lost 7 bases. This CDR3 spans 17 amino acids. The CDR3 region has the DNA TGTGCCAGCAGTTCGCCCCGCGAGTGGACAGGGTGGAATGAGCAGTTCTTC. Translated: CASSSPREWTGWNEQFF.

This chain uses TRBV7-9 with TRBJ1-4, with 7 bases lining up with TRBD1. Germline V gene data show CDR1 as SEHNR and CDR2 as FQNEAQ (reference sequence). This CDR3 region has 14 residues. J lost 8 bases, V lost 5 bases, and 8 bases had no gene match. The CDR3 coding sequence is TGTGCCAGCAGCGCCTCAGGGGGGAACGAAAAACTGTTTTTT. Its translation is CASSASGGNEKLFF.

The V gene is TRBV5-1, the J gene TRBJ1-5, with D unclear. The CDR3 is made up of 15 amino acids. Germline V gene sequence: CDR1 SGHRS, CDR2 YFSETQ. The V end lost 0 bases, the J end lost 3 bases, and 10 bases lay between the germline ends. The CDR3 loop is CASSLDGEVNQPQHF. CDR3 nucleotides: TGCGCCAGCAGCTTGGACGGGGAGGTCAATCAGCCCCAGCATTTT. Variable domain in full (rest from reference TRBV5-1 and TRBJ1-5): KAGVTQTPRYLIKTRGQQVTLSCSPISGHRSVSWYQQTPGQGLQFLFEYFSETQRNKGNFPGRFSGRQFSNSRSEMNVSTLELGDSALYLCASSLDGEVNQPQHFGDGTRLSIL.

The CDR3 coding sequence is TGTGCCAGCAGCTTAGAGTGGGTGAGGTCCTACGAGCAGTACTTC. As protein: CASSLEWVRSYEQYF. V usage is TRBV11-2 and J usage is TRBJ2-7; D is ambiguous. Between the trimmed V and J ends, which lost 0 bases and 1 base, there was a span of 10 bases. Germline CDR1 and CDR2: SGHAT and FQNNGV. This CDR3 has 15 residues.

The chain links TRBV15 to TRBJ2-5; TRBD2 aligns across 11 bases. The germline CDR1 and CDR2 sequences are LNHNV and YYDKDF (reference sequence). The CDR3 has 17 amino acids. The junction had 7 bases not matched to a gene; V was cut back by 0 bases and J by 4 bases. The CDR3 DNA reads as TGTGCCACCAGCAGAGATATACCTAGCGGGGGGTTAGAGACCCAGTACTTC. Translation: CATSRDIPSGGLETQYF. Full variable domain (rest looked up from reference TRBV15 and TRBJ2-5): DAMVIQNPRYQVTQFGKPVTLSCSQTLNHNVMYWYQQKSSQAPKLLFHYYDKDFNNEADTPDNFQSRRPNTSFCFLDIRSPGLGDTAMYLCATSRDIPSGGLETQYFGPGTRLLVL.

The V gene is TRBV6-1, the J gene TRBJ2-7, with D perhaps matching TRBD2 (6 bases). Per germline, CDR1 MNHNS and CDR2 SASEGT. Trimming removed 7 bases at V and 2 bases at J, with 18 bases between. This CDR3 region has 15 residues. The CDR3 protein is CASNKGGESPYEQYF. CDR3 nucleotide sequence: TGTGCCAGCAATAAAGGAGGGGAATCGCCCTACGAGCAGTACTTC.

The chain combines TRBV18 with TRBJ2-2, with D tentatively TRBD1 (6 bases). Trimming took off 2 bases at V and 7 bases at J, with 14 bases between the two ends. Germline V gives CDR1 KGHSH, CDR2 LQKENI. The CDR3 length is 15 residues. DNA for the CDR3: TGTGCCAGCTCACCAATCTTACAGGGTGGCGGGGAGCTGTTTTTT. Amino acids: CASSPILQGGGELFF. Variable domain in full (rest from reference TRBV18 and TRBJ2-2): NAGVMQNPRHLVRRRGQEARLRCSPMKGHSHVYWYRQLPEEGLKFMVYLQKENIIDESGMPKERFSAEFPKEGPSILRIQQVVRGDSAAYFCASSPILQGGGELFFGEGSRLTVL.

V gene TRBV4-1 combines with J gene TRBJ1-5, with D maybe TRBD1 (6 bases). The V and J ends lost 5 bases and 5 bases respectively, with 13 bases between them. Germline CDR1 MGHRA, CDR2 YSYEKL. The CDR3 is 14 amino acids. The CDR3 loop reads CASSAEQGHQPQHF. For the CDR3, the DNA is TGCGCCAGCAGCGCCGAACAGGGCCATCAGCCCCAGCATTTT.

This chain joins TRBV13 and TRBJ2-2; TRBD2 matches at 8 bases. Germline CDR1 is PRHDT and CDR2 is FYEKMQ (reference sequence). V trimming: 5 bases; J trimming: 4 bases; junction bases outside the gene matches: 6. The CDR3 consists of 15 residues. CDR3 bases: TGTGCCAGCAGCCTCGGGAGGGTGAGCACCGGGGAGCTGTTTTTT. The encoded protein is CASSLGRVSTGELFF.

This clone was found a few times. The chain combines TRBV5-6 with TRBJ2-7; 9 positions match TRBD1. Germline lookup yields CDR1 SGHDT and CDR2 YYEEEE. CDR3 length: 16 residues. The trim removed 0 bases at V and 1 base at J, leaving 5 bases unmatched. The CDR3 is CASSLAAGTGSYEQYF. CDR3 DNA sequence: TGTGCCAGCAGCTTGGCAGCCGGGACAGGGTCCTACGAGCAGTACTTC.

In its sample, this clone was seen once. The chain joins TRBV19 to TRBJ2-7, with no clear D. CDR1 and CDR2 from the germline V gene are LNHDA and SQIVND (reference sequence). Trimming took 3 bases from V and 2 from J, leaving 8 bases between them. The CDR3 length is 13 residues. The CDR3 DNA is TGTGCCAGTAGTATTAGTGCGCCCTACGAGCAGTACTTC. Translated: CASSISAPYEQYF.

The chain uses TRBV11-1 and TRBJ2-1; 7 bases align to TRBD2. Germline CDR1 SGHAT, CDR2 FQDESV (reference sequence). The trim removed 4 bases at V and 8 bases at J, leaving 5 bases unmatched. The CDR3 loop spans 13 amino acids. The CDR3 loop is CASSWTSPDEQFF. CDR3 nucleotides: TGTGCCAGCAGCTGGACTAGTCCTGATGAGCAGTTCTTC.

This clone was seen only once. This CDR3 reads CASSPQSLINEQYF. The CDR3 DNA is TGTGCCAGCTCACCCCAGTCTCTTATTAACGAGCAGTACTTC. V is TRBV18 and J is TRBJ2-7; D ambiguous. V was cut by 3 bases and J by 5 bases, with 14 bases left in between. This CDR3 is built from 14 residues. Germline CDR1 reads KGHSH; CDR2 reads LQKENI.

The rearrangement uses TRBV6-5 and TRBJ1-1, with a possible D match to TRBD1 (5 bases). CDR1 is MNHEY, CDR2 SVGAGI, per germline. This CDR3 is 15 amino acids long. V was shortened by 7 bases and J by 3 bases, with 18 bases between the two germline ends. This chain's CDR3 is CASTNHQGRDTEAFF. The CDR3 DNA reads as TGTGCCAGCACTAACCATCAGGGCCGCGACACTGAAGCTTTCTTT.

This clone was found once. The rearrangement uses TRBV18 and TRBJ1-2, with 7 bases lining up with TRBD1. Per germline, CDR1 KGHSH and CDR2 LQKENI. Unmatched junction bases numbered 8, after V lost 3 bases and J lost 4 bases. The CDR3 runs to 15 residues. CDR3 region: CASSPERQGLYGYTF. The CDR3 DNA reads TGTGCCAGCTCACCGGAGAGACAGGGACTCTATGGCTACACCTTC.

The rearrangement joins TRBV29-1 to TRBJ2-5, with D perhaps TRBD2 (5 bases). Germline loops: CDR1 SQVTM, CDR2 ANQGSEA. V was shortened by 0 bases and J by 2 bases, with 10 bases between the two germline ends. This CDR3 has 14 amino acids. For the CDR3, the DNA is TGCAGCGTTGAAGACCCAGAGCGGCAAGAGACCCAGTACTTC. Its translation: CSVEDPERQETQYF. Full variable domain (remainder filled in from reference TRBV29-1 and TRBJ2-5): SAVISQKPSRDICQRGTSLTIQCQVDSQVTMMFWYRQQPGQSLTLIATANQGSEATYESGFVIDKFPISRPNLTFSTLTVSNMSPEDSSIYLCSVEDPERQETQYFGPGTRLLVL.

V and J are TRBV5-6 and TRBJ1-5, with D possibly matching TRBD1 (5 bases). Trimming cost V 2 bases and J 4 bases, with 10 bases left between them. This CDR3 is built from 14 residues. CDR1 is SGHDT, CDR2 YYEEEE, per germline. This CDR3 is CASSLRGWNQPQHF. The DNA for the CDR3 is TGTGCCAGCAGCTTAAGGGGTTGGAATCAGCCCCAGCATTTT.

This clone was observed once. The chain combines TRBV7-2 with TRBJ2-7; 10 nucleotides match TRBD2. Germline V gene lookup returns CDR1 SGHTA and CDR2 FQGNSA. V was clipped by 7 bases and J by 0 bases; unmatched bases: 6. CDR3 length: 15 residues. In DNA form, the CDR3 reads TGTGCCAGCACCAAGGGGACTAGCGACTCCTACGAGCAGTACTTC. As protein: CASTKGTSDSYEQYF.

CDR3 loop: CASSPGTAWGELFF. The CDR3 coding sequence is TGTGCCAGCAGCCCAGGGACAGCATGGGGAGAACTGTTTTTT. This chain uses TRBV7-6 with TRBJ1-4; 7 positions agree with TRBD1. V trimming: 5 bases; J trimming: 12 bases; junction bases outside the gene matches: 12. This CDR3 spans 14 amino acids. Germline CDR1 and CDR2: SGHVS and FNYEAQ. Together with reference TRBV7-6 and TRBJ1-4, the CDR3 gives the full variable domain: GAGVSQSPRYKVTKRGQDVALRCDPISGHVSLYWYRQALGQGPEFLTYFNYEAQQDKSGLPNDRFSAERPEGSISTLTIQRTEQRDSAMYRCASSPGTAWGELFFGSGTQLSVL.

The chain is built from TRBV6-5 and TRBJ2-7; D is perhaps TRBD1 (5 bases). Trimming took 6 bases from V and 5 from J, leaving 17 bases between them. The CDR3 is 14 amino acids. Per germline, CDR1 MNHEY and CDR2 SVGAGI. This CDR3 reads CASRRMGLIDEQYF. For the CDR3, the DNA is TGTGCCAGCAGGCGGATGGGGCTTATCGACGAGCAGTACTTC.

The CDR3 coding sequence is TGCAGCGTTGTGGCCCCAGGGATAAGCGAGCAGTACTTC. It encodes CSVVAPGISEQYF. The chain joins TRBV29-1 to TRBJ2-7, with D perhaps matching TRBD1 (5 bases). Trimming left V 4 bases short and J 6 bases short, with 16 bases between. CDR1 SQVTM and CDR2 ANQGSEA come from the germline V gene. The CDR3 runs to 13 residues.